This T cell receptor (beta chain) was sequenced in a study of shared clonotypes between healthy human individuals. Overall study context: Per-donor plates numbered three CD4 naive, three CD4 memory, two CD8 naive and one CD8 memory.

Naive CD8 cells lacked CD45RO and underwent positive selection for CCR7, leaving out terminally differentiated effector memory CD45RA+ cells. In the source study's methods: There were no quality scores in the junction-only immunoSEQ sequences, so filtering differed. The repertoire was sequenced with immunoSEQ multiplex PCR; TCRdb's copy has only in-frame clones and lacks some. The DNA gave D and trimming, while V, J and clone size come from that table. The repertoire holds about 2 million clones, with around 96% as singletons. Germline CDR1 is SGHNT and CDR2 is YYREEE (reference sequence). The V end lost 0 bases, the J end lost 5 bases, and 8 bases lay between the germline ends. This CDR3 spans 13 amino acids. This clone was seen only once. Its antigen is undetermined. Study results and caveats: Shared across a few donors were 4% to 6% of the naive CD4 clonotypes.

The TCR originated in a man younger than 35 in good health. Source material: naive CD8+ T cells sorted from blood. The chain uses TRBV5-4 and TRBJ2-5; D might be TRBD2 (5 bases). The CDR3 loop reads CASSLAEAETQYF. The DNA of the CDR3 is TGTGCCAGCAGCTTGGCGGAGGCGGAGACCCAGTACTTC. Full variable domain (rest looked up from reference TRBV5-4 and TRBJ2-5): ETGVTQSPTHLIKTRGQQVTLRCSSQSGHNTVSWYQQALGQGPQFIFQYYREEENGRGNFPPRFSGLQFPNYSSELNVNALELDDSALYLCASSLAEAETQYFGPGTRLLVL.